The T cell receptor (beta chain) described here comes from a study of blood T cell repertoires in COVID-19. TCRdb's table, derived via immunoSEQ multiplex PCR, lists solely in-frame clones and lacks some. The profile shows some 240,000 clones, around 86% of them singletons. The study drew participants aged about 18 to 95 years from around 24 US areas. Clinical history reported by participants formed the basis on which cohorts were assigned. The source is a woman between 40 and 55 years old with acute COVID-19. The specimen sequenced was PBMCs or T cells enriched from blood (not recorded which).

CDR3 nucleotide sequence: TGTGCCAGCAGCCAAGATCCTAGCGGCACAGATACGCAGTATTTT. Its translation is CASSQDPSGTDTQYF. The V gene is TRBV4-2, the J gene TRBJ2-3, with a possible D match to TRBD2 (6 bases). In germline, CDR1 is LGHNA, CDR2 YNFKEQ. V lost 0 bases to trimming and J lost 1 base, with 8 bases between them. This CDR3 is 15 amino acids long.